The 30 T cell receptor beta chains presented below share a single source sample, sequenced in a study of CD8 T cells in Susac syndrome. When the RNA was reverse transcribed, random hexamers were used with an input of about 0.45 to 1 ug. TCRdb re-analysed the immunoSEQ multiplex PCR reads in MiXCR, keeping a single row per CDR3 protein. The table has over 150,000 distinct CDR3 sequences, 85% to 95% seen once. The sample consisted of CD4+ T cells from PBMCs. The origin of the receptors is a human donor with Susac syndrome.

The V gene is TRBV7-9, the J gene TRBJ2-3, with TRBD2 as a possible D gene (5 bases). This CDR3 region has 16 residues. The germline V gene encodes CDR1 SEHNR and CDR2 FQNEAQ (reference sequence). Between the trimmed V and J ends, which lost 2 bases and 1 base, there was a span of 13 bases. The CDR3 DNA reads TGTGCCAGCAGCTTACTCGGCGGGCTGGGCACAGATACGCAGTATTTT. Translating it yields CASSLLGGLGTDTQYF. The whole variable domain, filled in from reference TRBV7-9 and TRBJ2-3, reads DTGVSQNPRHKITKRGQNVTFRCDPISEHNRLYWYRQTLGQGPEFLTYFQNEAQLEKSRLLSDRFSAERPKGSFSTLEIQRTEQGDSAMYLCASSLLGGLGTDTQYFGPGTRLTVL.

This clonotype was seen just once. V is TRBV30 and J is TRBJ2-1, with 8 bases identical to TRBD1. CDR3 size: 16 residues. After removal of 2 bases from V and 7 bases from J, the junction contained 13 bases not matched to a gene. Germline V gives CDR1 GTSNPN, CDR2 SVGIG (reference sequence). The CDR3 nucleotides read TGTGCCTGGAGTCGAATGGGGACAGGCAGAATGAATGAGCAGTTCTTC. Amino acid sequence: CAWSRMGTGRMNEQFF.

This clonotype has a single count. The chain recombines TRBV29-1 with TRBJ2-2, with 9 bases identical to TRBD1. V lost 0 bases and J lost 5; bases outside the gene matches: 13. The germline V gene encodes CDR1 SQVTM and CDR2 ANQGSEA. This CDR3 contains 18 residues. In nucleotides, the CDR3 is TGCAGCGTTGAAGATCCCCTGACAGGGGGGAGTCCTACCGGGGAGCTGTTTTTT. Translation gives CSVEDPLTGGSPTGELFF.

This chain uses TRBV28 with TRBJ2-7; 12 positions match TRBD2. This CDR3 has 18 amino acids. Germline V CDR1 and CDR2: MDHEN, SYDVKM. V lost 1 base and J lost 4; bases outside the gene matches: 11. In DNA, the CDR3 is TGTGCCAGCAGTTTATTTCCTAGCGGGAGGGCAAGAAGGTACGAGCAGTACTTC. Amino acid sequence: CASSLFPSGRARRYEQYF.

The chain joins TRBV30 to TRBJ1-5; the D is unclear. Germline V gene data show CDR1 as GTSNPN and CDR2 as SVGIG (reference sequence). This CDR3 spans 13 amino acids. With 2 bases removed from V and 3 bases from J, the gap between germline ends came to 8 bases. This chain's CDR3 is CAWSMGFNQPQHF. The CDR3 DNA sequence: TGTGCCTGGAGTATGGGGTTCAATCAGCCCCAGCATTTT.

CDR3 DNA: TGTGCCAGCAGTTCCTGGACTAGCGGGACACCCTACGAGCAGTACTTC. This translates into CASSSWTSGTPYEQYF. V usage is TRBV6-6 and J usage is TRBJ2-7; 12 bases agree with TRBD2. Germline loops: CDR1 MNHNY, CDR2 SVGAGI (reference sequence). The CDR3 length is 16 residues. V trimming: 4 bases; J trimming: 2 bases; junction bases outside the gene matches: 6.

V gene TRBV5-4 combines with J gene TRBJ2-5; D possibly uses TRBD1 or TRBD2 (6 bases each). With 2 bases removed from V and 4 bases from J, the gap between germline ends came to 12 bases. The germline gives CDR1 SGHNT, CDR2 YYREEE (reference sequence). The length of the CDR3 is 14 residues. The CDR3 is CASSFGGRLETQYF. The CDR3 nucleotides are TGTGCCAGCAGCTTTGGGGGGCGTCTAGAGACCCAGTACTTC.

CDR3 sequence (DNA): TGCGCCAGCAGCCACACGGACAGGGAACTAGCCAAAAACATTCAGTACTTC. Residues: CASSHTDRELAKNIQYF. This chain connects TRBV4-3 to TRBJ2-4; 8 positions agree with TRBD1. V trimming: 3 bases; J trimming: 0 bases; junction bases outside the gene matches: 7. The germline gives CDR1 LGHNA, CDR2 YSLEER. The CDR3 runs to 17 residues.

The chain is built from TRBV15 and TRBJ2-6; no reliable D call. The CDR3 length is 14 residues. Germline-derived CDR1 and CDR2 are LNHNV and YYDKDF (reference sequence). Trimming took 6 bases from V and 1 from J, leaving 7 bases between them. In DNA, the CDR3 is TGTGCCACCAGGGACCGATCTGGGGCCAACGTCCTGACTTTC. Amino acid sequence: CATRDRSGANVLTF.

The chain carries TRBV7-9 and TRBJ1-1; weak D call: TRBD1 (5 bases). The CDR3 covers 15 residues. The ends were cut back, 6 bases at V and 0 bases at J, with 14 bases in the middle. Per germline, CDR1 SEHNR and CDR2 FQNEAQ (reference sequence). CDR3: CASRTQTEMNTEAFF. CDR3 sequence (DNA): TGTGCCAGCAGAACCCAGACAGAGATGAACACTGAAGCTTTCTTT.

The V and J genes are TRBV4-3 and TRBJ1-1, with unresolved D. CDR1 LGHNA and CDR2 YSLEER come from the germline V gene. This CDR3 is built from 13 residues. Trimming took 3 bases from V and 6 from J, leaving 11 bases between them. The chain's CDR3 is CASSQDPWAEAFF. CDR3 bases: TGCGCCAGCAGCCAGGATCCTTGGGCTGAAGCTTTCTTT.

This clonotype showed up just once. CDR3: CATSRGWETQYF. CDR3 DNA: TGTGCCACCAGCAGAGGATGGGAGACCCAGTACTTC. The chain is built from TRBV15 and TRBJ2-5; D not certain. The CDR3 is made up of 12 amino acids. V was pared by 1 base and J by 5 bases, with 5 bases between. CDR1 is LNHNV, CDR2 YYDKDF, per germline (reference sequence).

V and J are TRBV2 and TRBJ1-2; 8 bases are shared with TRBD1. The CDR3 is 13 amino acids. Trimming removed 5 bases from V and 12 bases from J; junction bases left unmatched: 11. The germline V gene encodes CDR1 SNHLY and CDR2 FYNNEI. The CDR3 is CASSLGQENPHTF. The DNA of the CDR3 is TGTGCCAGCAGTTTGGGACAGGAGAATCCCCACACCTTC.

V usage is TRBV6-5 and J usage is TRBJ2-1; 15 nucleotides align to TRBD2. The CDR3 sequence is 17 residues long. The V gene end was trimmed by 2 bases and the J gene end by 9 bases; junction bases not matched to a gene: 8. Germline loops: CDR1 MNHEY, CDR2 SVGAGI. The CDR3 loop reads CASSYQGLAGGKVEQFF. CDR3 bases: TGTGCCAGCAGTTACCAGGGACTAGCGGGAGGAAAGGTTGAGCAGTTCTTC.

The chain has TRBV4-3 and TRBJ2-3; possible D gene TRBD1, 6 bases. The CDR3 is 18 amino acids. V was trimmed by 0 bases and J by 4 bases, leaving 20 bases between them. Germline CDR1 and CDR2: LGHNA and YSLEER. CDR3 protein: CASSQERGHRRFADTQYF. The DNA for the CDR3 is TGCGCCAGCAGCCAAGAACGGGGACACCGGCGGTTCGCAGATACGCAGTATTTT.

This clonotype was seen once. The genes are TRBV20-1 and TRBJ1-1, with D perhaps TRBD1 (5 bases). There are 14 residues in the CDR3. V was cut by 1 base and J by 2 bases, with 11 bases left in between. Germline CDR1 and CDR2: DFQATT and SNEGSKA (reference sequence). Here the CDR3 reads CSARVGGPNTEAFF. DNA for the CDR3: TGCAGTGCTAGAGTGGGGGGACCCAACACTGAAGCTTTCTTT.

The chain has TRBV23-1 and TRBJ2-2, with D perhaps matching TRBD2 (5 bases). TRBV23-1 is an open reading frame, and its role is uncertain. V was clipped by 8 bases and J by 6 bases, with 28 bases between them. CDR3 length equals 18 residues. The CDR3 protein is CASVNYVVWTGESGELFF. The DNA of the CDR3 is TGCGCCAGCGTGAATTACGTTGTCTGGACTGGGGAGTCCGGGGAGCTGTTTTTT.

This chain links TRBV9 with TRBJ2-7, with D perhaps TRBD1 or TRBD2 (5 bases each). The CDR3 is 14 residues long. Germline V gene lookup returns CDR1 SGDLS and CDR2 YYNGEE. V was trimmed by 7 bases and J by 6 bases, leaving 20 bases between them. In DNA form, the CDR3 reads TGTGCCAGCTCGACAGTAGAGGGGTCCGGCGAGCAGTACTTC. Translation gives CASSTVEGSGEQYF.

The chain uses TRBV2 and TRBJ2-7, with D perhaps matching TRBD1 (7 bases). Germline CDR1 SNHLY, CDR2 FYNNEI. This CDR3 contains 13 residues. Deletions cut 7 bases from V and 4 bases from J, with 14 bases between. The CDR3, as DNA: TGTGCCAGCACGCGGGACAGAAATTACGAGCAGTACTTC. Amino acids: CASTRDRNYEQYF.

This rearrangement joins TRBV7-9 to TRBJ2-3; no firm D call. Trimming shortened V by 5 bases and J by 4 bases, and 7 bases separated the two germline ends. The CDR3 extends over 12 amino acids. Looked up from germline, CDR1 is SEHNR and CDR2 is FQNEAQ (reference sequence). CDR3 sequence reads: CASSPLADTQYF. The CDR3 DNA sequence: TGTGCCAGCAGCCCCCTCGCAGATACGCAGTATTTT.

The chain has TRBV5-1 and TRBJ1-5; D possibly corresponds to TRBD1 (6 bases). The CDR3 has 13 residues. Germline CDR1 reads SGHRS; CDR2 reads YFSETQ. Trimming stripped 6 bases from V and 5 bases from J, with 12 bases between. Here the CDR3 reads CASIPRGYQPQHF. The CDR3 DNA reads TGCGCCAGCATACCCAGGGGTTATCAGCCCCAGCATTTT.

The V and J genes are TRBV27 and TRBJ2-1, with D perhaps TRBD2 (5 bases). Germline V gene data show CDR1 as MNHEY and CDR2 as SMNVEV (reference sequence). There are 14 residues in the CDR3. V dropped 3 bases and J dropped 6 bases, with 12 bases sitting between them. The CDR3 DNA sequence: TGTGCCAGCAGTTTGCGGGCGGTCGGCAATGAGCAGTTCTTC. This codes for CASSLRAVGNEQFF.

The rearrangement joins TRBV7-8 to TRBJ2-7; TRBD1 aligns across 9 bases. This CDR3 region has 16 residues. Germline V gives CDR1 SGHVS, CDR2 FQNEAQ. Losses at the gene ends were 2 bases for V and 0 bases for J; bases not matched to a gene: 5. In DNA, the CDR3 is TGTGCCAGCAGCTTAAGGGACAGGGAACTCTCCTACGAGCAGTACTTC. Its protein product is CASSLRDRELSYEQYF.

The chain joins TRBV27 to TRBJ2-7; D might be TRBD2 (6 bases). The CDR3 is 16 residues long. V lost 6 bases to trimming and J lost 2 bases, with 20 bases between them. Germline loops: CDR1 MNHEY, CDR2 SMNVEV (reference sequence). The CDR3 region is CASRLVSGPGTYEQYF. In nucleotides, the CDR3 is TGTGCCAGCAGACTCGTTAGCGGCCCGGGGACCTACGAGCAGTACTTC.

The rearrangement joins TRBV27 to TRBJ2-7, with D perhaps assigned TRBD1 or TRBD2 (5 bases each). The CDR3 runs 15 residues. Germline lookup yields CDR1 MNHEY and CDR2 SMNVEV (reference sequence). V lost 4 bases and J 2 bases, leaving 15 bases between the germline ends. CDR3 loop: CASSSTRDGTYEQYF. The DNA for the CDR3 is TGTGCCAGCAGTTCAACCCGGGACGGGACCTACGAGCAGTACTTC.

The chain recombines TRBV20-1 with TRBJ2-5; D is ambiguous. CDR3 length equals 13 residues. Trimming removed 4 bases from V and 4 bases from J, with 13 bases in between. Germline CDR1 is DFQATT and CDR2 is SNEGSKA (reference sequence). CDR3 nucleotide sequence: TGCAGTGCTATGGGTGGTAGCCCAGAGACCCAGTACTTC. This translates into CSAMGGSPETQYF.

The V call is TRBV2, the J call TRBJ2-2, with TRBD2 matching 12 bases. This CDR3 contains 16 residues. CDR1 is SNHLY, CDR2 FYNNEI, per germline. V lost 6 bases to trimming and J lost 1 base; unmatched junction nucleotides: 3. The CDR3 nucleotides are TGTGCCAGCAGAATGGGACTAGCGGGGAACACCGGGGAGCTGTTTTTT. This encodes CASRMGLAGNTGELFF. Full variable domain (rest looked up from reference TRBV2 and TRBJ2-2): EPEVTQTPSHQVTQMGQEVILRCVPISNHLYFYWYRQILGQKVEFLVSFYNNEISEKSEIFDDQFSVERPDGSNFTLKIRSTKLEDSAMYFCASRMGLAGNTGELFFGEGSRLTVL.

This sequence joins TRBV4-1 and TRBJ2-6, with 11 bases identical to TRBD2. V dropped 7 bases and J dropped 0; count of bases not matched to a gene: 14. Germline V gene lookup returns CDR1 MGHRA and CDR2 YSYEKL. The CDR3 totals 20 residues. In DNA, the CDR3 is TGCGCCAGCACTCCCCAGCCCACACTAGCGGGAGTCTCTGGGGCCAACGTCCTGACTTTC. Translated, it gives CASTPQPTLAGVSGANVLTF.

The chain combines TRBV19 with TRBJ1-1; D uncertain. This CDR3 has 14 amino acids. Between the trimmed V and J ends, which lost 10 bases and 0 bases, there was a span of 15 bases. From germline, CDR1 is LNHDA and CDR2 SQIVND (reference sequence). The CDR3 here is CATRSKGMNTEAFF. The CDR3 DNA reads TGTGCCACCCGGAGTAAGGGTATGAACACTGAAGCTTTCTTT.

This rearrangement joins TRBV20-1 to TRBJ2-1, with D perhaps TRBD1 (5 bases). The CDR3 sequence is 16 residues long. V was pared by 0 bases and J by 6 bases, with 18 bases between. Germline V gives CDR1 DFQATT, CDR2 SNEGSKA (reference sequence). The CDR3 sequence: CSARDSNGADFNEQFF. CDR3 DNA sequence: TGCAGTGCTAGAGACAGCAATGGGGCGGATTTCAATGAGCAGTTCTTC.